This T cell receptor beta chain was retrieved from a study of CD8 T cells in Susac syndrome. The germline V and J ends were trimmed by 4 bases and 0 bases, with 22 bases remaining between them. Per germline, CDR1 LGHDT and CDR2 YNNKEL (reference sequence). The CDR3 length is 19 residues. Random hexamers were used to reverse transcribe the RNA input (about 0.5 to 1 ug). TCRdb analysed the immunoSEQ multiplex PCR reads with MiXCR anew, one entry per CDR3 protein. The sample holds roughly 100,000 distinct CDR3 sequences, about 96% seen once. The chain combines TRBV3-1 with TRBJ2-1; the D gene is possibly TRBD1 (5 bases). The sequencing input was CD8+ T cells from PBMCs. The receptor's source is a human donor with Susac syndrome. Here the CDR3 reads CASSPRTRRSHTSYNEQFF. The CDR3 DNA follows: TGTGCCAGCAGCCCAAGGACAAGGAGATCCCACACCTCCTACAATGAGCAGTTCTTC.